This T cell receptor (beta chain) was observed in a study of CD8 T cells in Susac syndrome. Study findings and constraints: It was acknowledged by the study that relatively few individuals were included in its TCR sequencing and HLA analysis.

With random hexamers, roughly 0.45 to 1 ug RNA was reverse transcribed. immunoSEQ multiplex PCR amplified TCR beta CDR3 across 54 Vbeta, 13 Jbeta. One entry per CDR3 protein, called by TCRdb with MiXCR from the immunoSEQ multiplex PCR reads. The table shows roughly 180,000 distinct CDR3 sequences, with over 85% occurring only once. Sequencing of TCR beta was performed on blood CD8+ and CD4+ T cells. It was negative isolation that provided the CD8+ and CD4+ T cells, whereas TEMRA cells were enriched by FACS. With respect to this clonotype: The antigen remains undetermined.

This CDR3 comprises 12 residues. Germline lookup yields CDR1 LGHDT and CDR2 YNNKEL (reference sequence). Trimming cost V 0 bases and J 13 bases, with 11 bases left between them. The receptor's source is a human donor in good health. The chain employs TRBV3-1 and TRBJ2-3; D may be TRBD2 (6 bases). The specimen sequenced was CD4+ T cells from PBMCs. The CDR3 DNA reads TGTGCCAGCAGCCAAGAACACCGGGAGAAGTATTTT. It is translated as CASSQEHREKYF.